This T cell receptor (beta chain) was found in a study of T-cell reconstitution after alpha-beta-depleted transplantation in children. Unique molecular identifiers tagged the TCRbeta library. MiXCR, applied by TCRdb to the PCR reads, yields one record per CDR3 protein. Of about 270,000 distinct CDR3 sequences listed, more than 9% are singletons. The V and J ends lost 3 bases and 4 bases respectively, with 12 bases between them. The CDR3 is 14 amino acids. CDR1 is ENHRY, CDR2 SYGVKD, per germline. This clonotype came up a few times. The sequence came from a human donor who donated a stem cell graft to a child with SCID. The source material was PBMCs from the stem cell graft donor, sampled from the stem cell graft. This rearrangement joins TRBV10-3 to TRBJ2-5; tentatively, D is TRBD1 or TRBD2 (6 bases each). The CDR3 sequence: CAISETGARETQYF. CDR3 coding DNA: TGTGCCATCAGTGAAACGGGGGCCAGAGAGACCCAGTACTTC.